Below are 17 T cell receptor beta chains sequenced from a single sample in a study of T cells in Graves' hyperthyroidism and ophthalmopathy (dated by TCRdb to about 2019). Preparation of the library involved multiplex PCR. The instrument was an Illumina HiSeq 2000. TCR beta CDR3 regions were amplified from RNA transcripts. For the first round of RT-PCR on the TCR CDR3, the HTBI primer set was used together with the Qiagen OneStep RT-PCR kit. TCRdb reran the public reads through fastp at Q25 and MiXCR, keeping productive beta chains. All rows with the same CDR3 protein become a single entry with the most common DNA and genes. In this sample the table shows more than 550,000 distinct CDR3 sequences, roughly a sixth of which occur a single time. The ten largest account for roughly a sixth of the sample. The specimen sequenced was blood. The source of these receptors is a woman aged 45-65 years with Graves' hyperthyroidism that later progressed to Graves' ophthalmopathy.

This clonotype was counted a few times. The chain employs TRBV18 and TRBJ1-5; D uncertain. The V end lost 2 bases, the J end lost 3 bases, and 8 bases lay between the germline ends. The CDR3 is 14 residues long. Germline loops: CDR1 KGHSH, CDR2 LQKENI. The CDR3 nucleotides read TGTGCCAGCTCACCAATGGGGTTCAATCAGCCCCAGCATTTT. The encoded protein is CASSPMGFNQPQHF.

This clonotype was seen repeatedly, ten times or more. The rearrangement uses TRBV27 and TRBJ1-1; possible D gene TRBD1, 5 bases. Trimming shortened V by 1 base and J by 5 bases, and 14 bases separated the two germline ends. The CDR3 runs to 15 residues. The germline V gene encodes CDR1 MNHEY and CDR2 SMNVEV (reference sequence). CDR3 nucleotides: TGTGCCAGCAGTTTATGGGACGGTCGGGGAACTGAAGCTTTCTTT. It encodes CASSLWDGRGTEAFF.

This clonotype has only a few counts. The chain has TRBV19 and TRBJ2-3, with D perhaps matching TRBD1 (5 bases). Trimming removed 4 bases from V and 4 bases from J, with 18 bases in between. The length of the CDR3 is 16 residues. Germline V gene lookup returns CDR1 LNHDA and CDR2 SQIVND (reference sequence). The CDR3 coding sequence is TGTGCCAGTAGTAATTGGCAGGGCGAGACAGCAGATACGCAGTATTTT. Its protein product is CASSNWQGETADTQYF.

This clonotype showed up just a few times. The chain couples TRBV30 to TRBJ1-4, with D perhaps matching TRBD1 (5 bases). V lost 3 bases and J 5 bases, leaving 10 bases between the germline ends. CDR1 and CDR2 from the germline V gene are GTSNPN and SVGIG (reference sequence). This CDR3 is built from 13 residues. In DNA, the CDR3 is TGTGCCTGGAGCGCTGGGGGAAATGAAAAACTGTTTTTT. This gives the protein CAWSAGGNEKLFF.

CDR3 region: CASSPAGTSGTDTQYF. Here the CDR3 DNA reads TGTGCCAGCTCACCCGCAGGGACTAGCGGCACAGATACGCAGTATTTT. This sequence joins TRBV18 and TRBJ2-3, with TRBD2 matching 10 bases. The germline V gene has CDR1 KGHSH and CDR2 LQKENI. J gave up 1 base and V 3 bases, and 4 bases lay outside the gene matches. The CDR3 spans 16 residues.

A few counts support this clonotype. The V and J genes are TRBV25-1 and TRBJ2-2; a weak D match, TRBD1 (7 bases). The CDR3 is 16 residues long. Looked up from germline, CDR1 is MGHDK and CDR2 is SYGVNS. V lost 0 bases and J 7 bases, leaving 15 bases between the germline ends. In nucleotides, the CDR3 is TGTGCCAGCAGTGAATACCCGGACAGGCGGGGCGGGGAGCTGTTTTTT. This encodes CASSEYPDRRGGELFF.

This clonotype was counted only a few times. The V and J genes are TRBV15 and TRBJ1-1; D is unresolved. This CDR3 spans 16 amino acids. Germline-derived CDR1 and CDR2 are LNHNV and YYDKDF (reference sequence). V was cut by 0 bases and J by 0 bases, with 11 bases left in between. CDR3 DNA sequence: TGTGCCACCAGCAGAGATCCCGATCAACTGAACACTGAAGCTTTCTTT. It codes for CATSRDPDQLNTEAFF.

This clonotype was detected a few times. The CDR3 DNA is TGTGCCACCAGCAGAGATGGGACCTACGAGCAGTACTTC. This codes for CATSRDGTYEQYF. The J gene is TRBJ2-7, the V gene TRBV15; D unclear. The V end was cut by 0 bases, the J end by 2 bases, with 5 bases between. The CDR3 consists of 13 residues. Germline lookup yields CDR1 LNHNV and CDR2 YYDKDF (reference sequence).

This clonotype was detected ten times or more. The chain employs TRBV18 and TRBJ1-2; 9 bases match TRBD1. This CDR3 is 13 amino acids long. V lost 4 bases to trimming and J lost 6 bases; unmatched junction nucleotides: 3. The germline CDR1 and CDR2 sequences are KGHSH and LQKENI. The CDR3 DNA reads TGTGCCAGCTCACTGGGACAGGGTCATGGCTACACCTTC. As protein: CASSLGQGHGYTF.

This clonotype was observed many times. This CDR3 reads CASSLGDRANYGYTF. The CDR3 nucleotides read TGCGCCAGCAGCTTGGGGGACAGAGCTAACTATGGCTACACCTTC. The chain joins TRBV5-1 to TRBJ1-2; 7 nucleotides agree with TRBD1. V lost 0 bases and J lost 0; bases outside the gene matches: 2. This CDR3 has 15 residues. From germline, CDR1 is SGHRS and CDR2 YFSETQ.

This clonotype showed up many times. The CDR3 reads CASSPRGGAAGAFF. The CDR3 DNA reads TGTGCCAGCAGTCCGAGAGGGGGGGCGGCGGGAGCTTTCTTT. This chain links TRBV12-3 or TRBV12-4 with TRBJ1-1; the D gene is possibly TRBD1 (6 bases). This CDR3 region has 14 residues. The V gene lost 5 bases and the J gene lost 10 bases, with 20 bases spanning the gap.

In its sample, this clonotype was seen many times. The chain combines TRBV3-1 with TRBJ2-1, with a tentative D call TRBD1 (6 bases). V shed 4 bases and J shed 0 bases, with 16 bases lying between them. CDR1 is LGHDT, CDR2 YNNKEL, per germline (reference sequence). This CDR3 is 17 amino acids long. CDR3 in DNA: TGTGCCAGCAGCCCTAAAGCAGGGGACCTCTCCTACAATGAGCAGTTCTTC. Protein product: CASSPKAGDLSYNEQFF.

Only a few counts were recorded for this clonotype. The chain has TRBV9 and TRBJ2-3; 10 bases align to TRBD2. CDR1 and CDR2 (germline): SGDLS, YYNGEE. The CDR3 sequence is 13 residues long. V lost 8 bases to trimming and J lost 3 bases; unmatched junction nucleotides: 3. The CDR3 loop is CASTSGVTDTQYF. The CDR3 DNA sequence: TGTGCCAGTACTAGCGGGGTTACAGATACGCAGTATTTT.

This clonotype was counted ten times or more. The V gene is TRBV20-1, the J gene TRBJ2-3; TRBD2 might be the D (6 bases). This CDR3 is built from 16 residues. Germline V gene lookup returns CDR1 DFQATT and CDR2 SNEGSKA (reference sequence). V was pared by 0 bases and J by 3 bases, with 16 bases between. CDR3 sequence (DNA): TGCAGTGCTAGAGACGGAGGGAAGCCTCAGACAGATACGCAGTATTTT. Amino acids: CSARDGGKPQTDTQYF.

This clonotype was seen ten or more times. The V gene is TRBV3-1, the J gene TRBJ2-1; 8 bases fit TRBD2. CDR3 length: 15 residues. V gave up 1 base and J gave up 9 bases; unmatched junction bases: 8. Germline CDR1 reads LGHDT; CDR2 reads YNNKEL (reference sequence). CDR3: CASSQGSGAMIEQFF. CDR3 bases: TGTGCCAGCAGCCAAGGTAGCGGGGCCATGATTGAGCAGTTCTTC.

This clonotype was observed a single time. This CDR3 is CSALRGTGGNEQYF. Here the CDR3 DNA reads TGCAGTGCCCTGCGGGGGACAGGGGGCAACGAGCAGTACTTC. The V and J genes are TRBV20-1 and TRBJ2-7; TRBD1 aligns across 12 bases. CDR1 DFQATT and CDR2 SNEGSKA come from the germline V gene (reference sequence). The J segment lost 5 bases and the V segment lost 6 bases, leaving 8 bases of the junction unmatched. CDR3 length: 14 amino acids.

The CDR3 loop reads CASSRGLADQTQYF. In DNA, the CDR3 is TGCGCCAGCAGCAGGGGACTAGCGGATCAGACCCAGTACTTC. The chain recombines TRBV5-1 with TRBJ2-5, with TRBD2 matching over 11 bases. The CDR3 sequence is 14 residues long. The ends lost 4 bases at V and 6 bases at J; junction bases unmatched: 5. The germline V gene encodes CDR1 SGHRS and CDR2 YFSETQ.